This T cell receptor (beta chain) originates from a study of post-analysis software for immune sequencing data. cDNA libraries for TCR beta contained unique molecular identifiers. The T cell input of about 0.85 to 10 million gave 400,000 to 500,000 cDNA molecules. One entry per CDR3 protein results from TCRdb running MiXCR on the PCR reads. The sample contains hundreds of thousands of distinct CDR3 sequences, roughly 27% of which appear only once. The V gene's germline CDR1 is DFQATT and CDR2 SNEGSKA (reference sequence). The CDR3 consists of 16 residues. V trimming: 6 bases; J trimming: 5 bases; junction bases outside the gene matches: 13. Study-wide findings and caveats: In patients, TRBV5-6, TRBV5-1 and TRBV20-1 belonged to roughly 5 TRBV segments found more frequently than in controls. The study found significantly lower normalized Chao1 diversity in multiple sclerosis patients than in controls. F measure clustering grouped samples strongly by preparation batch.

For this clonotype: Its target is unknown.

The receptor was derived from a girl aged 10 to 17 with multiple sclerosis. Sequencing was performed on blood. This chain connects TRBV20-1 to TRBJ1-5, with 10 bases lining up with TRBD1. The CDR3 loop is CSAPRRGQGRDQPQHF. In DNA form, the CDR3 reads TGCAGTGCGCCAAGACGGGGACAGGGGAGGGATCAGCCCCAGCATTTT.